This paragraph covers one TCR beta chain sequence. Its matching antigen is unknown. This sample is drawn from a study of cytomegalovirus exposure and HLA in healthy donors. The PCR contained 60 Vbeta and 13 Jbeta primers. The data were produced by immunoSEQ multiplex PCR, yet TCRdb's version contains in-frame clones alone and is incomplete. Found here are about 140,000 clones, over 75% of them singletons; the top ten hold over 1.5%. Study findings and constraints: It was 164 TCR beta chains that were listed as cytomegalovirus-associated.

Sequencing was done on a sample of PBMCs. The clonotype comes from a man aged 40-55 years in good health and CMV-seronegative.

The CDR3 DNA reads as TGTGCCATCGGGGGGACAGGGGTCGGGTACGAGCAGTACTTC. Protein sequence: CAIGGTGVGYEQYF. The rearrangement joins TRBV10-3 to TRBJ2-7, with 10 bases aligning to TRBD1. The V segment lost 8 bases and the J segment 4 bases; nucleotides outside the gene matches: 8. The CDR3 is made up of 14 amino acids. CDR1 ENHRY and CDR2 SYGVKD come from the germline V gene.